This T cell receptor beta chain was sequenced in a study of blood T cell repertoires in COVID-19. Study at large: In each case, the material was cDNA or gDNA derived from T cells, B-cell-depleted T cells, or PBMCs.

The germline CDR1 and CDR2 sequences are SGHTA and FQGTGA. V dropped 2 bases and J dropped 6 bases, with 14 bases sitting between them. The CDR3 has 15 amino acids. Authors' analysis steps: How many nucleated cells were present was estimated from reference gene primer amplification. Assay used: immunoSEQ multiplex PCR; TCRdb lists only in-frame clones, some missing. V and J calls and clone size come straight from that table; D and trimming were deduced from the DNA. The profile shows tens of thousands of clones, around 63% of them singletons. The receptor was isolated from a human donor in a cohort sampled during active COVID-19. The chain joins TRBV7-3 to TRBJ2-1, with a weak D call TRBD2 (6 bases). Sequences were obtained from peripheral blood. As DNA, the CDR3 is TGTGCCAGCAGCTTAGGACCTGCGGGGTTCAATGAGCAGTTCTTC. Its translation is CASSLGPAGFNEQFF.